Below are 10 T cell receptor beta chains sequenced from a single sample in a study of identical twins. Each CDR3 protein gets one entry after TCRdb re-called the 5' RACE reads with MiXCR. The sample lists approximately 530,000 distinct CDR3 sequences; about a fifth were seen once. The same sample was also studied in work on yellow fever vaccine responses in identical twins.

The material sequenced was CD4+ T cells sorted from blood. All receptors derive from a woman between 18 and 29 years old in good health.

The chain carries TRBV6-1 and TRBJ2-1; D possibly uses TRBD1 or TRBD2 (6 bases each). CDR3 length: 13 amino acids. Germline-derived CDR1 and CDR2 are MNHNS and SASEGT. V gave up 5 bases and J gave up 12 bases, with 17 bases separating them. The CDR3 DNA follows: TGTGCCAGCAGTCCCCCGAGGGGGGACTCGCAGTTCTTC. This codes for CASSPPRGDSQFF.

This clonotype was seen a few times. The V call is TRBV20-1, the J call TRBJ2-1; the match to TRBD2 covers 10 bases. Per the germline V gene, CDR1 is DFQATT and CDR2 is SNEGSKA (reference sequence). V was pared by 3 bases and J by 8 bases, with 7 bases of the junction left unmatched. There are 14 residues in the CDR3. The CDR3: CSASLPGLAYEQFF. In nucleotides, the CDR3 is TGCAGTGCTAGCTTACCGGGACTAGCGTATGAGCAGTTCTTC.

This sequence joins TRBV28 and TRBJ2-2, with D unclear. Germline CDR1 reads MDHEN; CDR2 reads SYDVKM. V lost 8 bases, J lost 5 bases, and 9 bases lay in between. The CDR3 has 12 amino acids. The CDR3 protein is CASLTLTGELFF. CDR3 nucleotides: TGTGCCAGCTTGACCCTAACCGGGGAGCTGTTTTTT.

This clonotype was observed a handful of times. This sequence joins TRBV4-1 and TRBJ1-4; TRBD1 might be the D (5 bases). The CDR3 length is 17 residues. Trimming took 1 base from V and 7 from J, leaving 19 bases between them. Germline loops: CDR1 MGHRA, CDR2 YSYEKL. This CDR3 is CASSQGVLGLKSEKLFF. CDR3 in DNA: TGCGCCAGCAGCCAAGGCGTATTGGGGCTGAAGAGTGAAAAACTGTTTTTT.

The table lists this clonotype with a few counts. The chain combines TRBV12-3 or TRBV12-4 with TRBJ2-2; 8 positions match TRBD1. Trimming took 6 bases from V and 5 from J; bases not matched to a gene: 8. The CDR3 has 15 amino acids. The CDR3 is CASSRQGQVTGELFF. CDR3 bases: TGTGCCAGCAGCAGACAGGGGCAAGTGACCGGGGAGCTGTTTTTT.

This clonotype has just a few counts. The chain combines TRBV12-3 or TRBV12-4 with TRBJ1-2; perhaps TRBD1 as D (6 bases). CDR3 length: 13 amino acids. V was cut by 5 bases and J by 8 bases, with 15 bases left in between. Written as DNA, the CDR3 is TGTGCCAGCAGTAGAACAGGGCCGAGGGGCTACACCTTC. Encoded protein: CASSRTGPRGYTF.

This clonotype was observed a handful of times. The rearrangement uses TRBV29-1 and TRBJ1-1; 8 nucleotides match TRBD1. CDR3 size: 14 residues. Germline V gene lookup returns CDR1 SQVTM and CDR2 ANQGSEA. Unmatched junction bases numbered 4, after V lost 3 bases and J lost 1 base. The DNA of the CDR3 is TGCAGCGTTGATGGGACAGGACCGAACACTGAAGCTTTCTTT. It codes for CSVDGTGPNTEAFF. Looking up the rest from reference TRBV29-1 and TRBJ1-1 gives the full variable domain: SAVISQKPSRDICQRGTSLTIQCQVDSQVTMMFWYRQQPGQSLTLIATANQGSEATYESGFVIDKFPISRPNLTFSTLTVSNMSPEDSSIYLCSVDGTGPNTEAFFGQGTRLTVV.

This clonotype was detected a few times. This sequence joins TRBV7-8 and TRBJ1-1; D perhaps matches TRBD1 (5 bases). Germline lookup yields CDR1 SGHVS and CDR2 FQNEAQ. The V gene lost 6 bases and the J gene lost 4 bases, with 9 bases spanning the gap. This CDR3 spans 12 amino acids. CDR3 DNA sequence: TGTGCCAGCAGTCACCAGGGCACTGAAGCTTTCTTT. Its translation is CASSHQGTEAFF.

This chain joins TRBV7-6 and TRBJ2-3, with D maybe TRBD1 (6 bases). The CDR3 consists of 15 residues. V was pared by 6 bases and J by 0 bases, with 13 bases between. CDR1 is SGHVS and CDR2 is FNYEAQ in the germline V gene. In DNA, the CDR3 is TGTGCCAGCAGATCTGGACAGTCTAGCACAGATACGCAGTATTTT. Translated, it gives CASRSGQSSTDTQYF.

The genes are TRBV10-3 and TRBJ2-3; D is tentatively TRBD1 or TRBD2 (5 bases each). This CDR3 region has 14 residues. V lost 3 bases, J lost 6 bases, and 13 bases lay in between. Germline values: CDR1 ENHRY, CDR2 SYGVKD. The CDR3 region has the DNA TGTGCCATCAGTGAAAGGGGAGATGCGGATACGCAGTATTTT. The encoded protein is CAISERGDADTQYF.